This T cell receptor beta chain was found in a study of T cell repertoires in cytomegalovirus infection. Study-wide context: Carrying CMV and the relevant HLA type showed in public TCR beta signatures.

MiXCR, run by TCRdb on the reads, gives a single entry per CDR3 protein. The sample shows 400,000 or so distinct CDR3 sequences, approximately 33% of them seen only once. In the case of this clonotype: Its antigen is not identified.

Study outcomes and limitations: Clonotypes of TCR beta that were HLA-C-restricted and CMV-specific dominated the ex vivo response.

The sample was PBMCs. The receptor comes from a human donor in good health (CMV status not recorded). Some clones in this sample may be carry-over from other donors' samples.

The CDR3 reads CASSRSRQVNQPQHF. CDR3 DNA sequence: TGTGCCAGCAGCCGGTCCCGACAGGTCAACCAGCCCCAGCATTTT. V gene TRBV4-2 combines with J gene TRBJ1-5, with D perhaps matching TRBD1 (6 bases). The germline V and J ends were trimmed by 4 bases and 7 bases, with 17 bases remaining between them. Looked up from germline, CDR1 is LGHNA and CDR2 is YNFKEQ. The length of the CDR3 is 15 residues.